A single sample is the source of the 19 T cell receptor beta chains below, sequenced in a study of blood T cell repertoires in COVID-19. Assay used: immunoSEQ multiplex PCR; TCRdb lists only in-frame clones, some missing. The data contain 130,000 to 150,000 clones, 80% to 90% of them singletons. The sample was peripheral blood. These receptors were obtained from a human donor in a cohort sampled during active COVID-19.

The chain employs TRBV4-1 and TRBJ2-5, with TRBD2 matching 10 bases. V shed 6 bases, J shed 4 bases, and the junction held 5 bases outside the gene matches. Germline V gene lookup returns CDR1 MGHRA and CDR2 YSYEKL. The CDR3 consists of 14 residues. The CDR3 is CASSWSGGGETQYF. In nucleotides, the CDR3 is TGCGCCAGCAGTTGGAGCGGGGGGGGAGAGACCCAGTACTTC.

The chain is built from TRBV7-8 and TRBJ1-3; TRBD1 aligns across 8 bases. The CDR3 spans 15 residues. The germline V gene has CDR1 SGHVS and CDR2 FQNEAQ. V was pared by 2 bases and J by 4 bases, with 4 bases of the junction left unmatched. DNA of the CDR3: TGTGCCAGCAGCTTAAACAGGGGGTTAGGAAACACCATATATTTT. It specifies CASSLNRGLGNTIYF.

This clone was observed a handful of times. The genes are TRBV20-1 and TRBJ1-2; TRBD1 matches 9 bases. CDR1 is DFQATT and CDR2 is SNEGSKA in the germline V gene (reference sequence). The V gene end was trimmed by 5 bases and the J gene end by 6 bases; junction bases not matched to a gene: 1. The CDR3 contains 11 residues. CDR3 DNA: TGCAGTGCTGGACAGGGGAATGGCTACACCTTC. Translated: CSAGQGNGYTF.

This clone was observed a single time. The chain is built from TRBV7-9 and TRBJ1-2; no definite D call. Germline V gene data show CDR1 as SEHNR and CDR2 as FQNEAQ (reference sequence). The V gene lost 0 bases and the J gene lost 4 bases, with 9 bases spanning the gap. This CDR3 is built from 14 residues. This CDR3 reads CASSLALGVYGYTF. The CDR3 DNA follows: TGTGCCAGCAGCTTAGCGCTTGGAGTCTATGGCTACACCTTC.

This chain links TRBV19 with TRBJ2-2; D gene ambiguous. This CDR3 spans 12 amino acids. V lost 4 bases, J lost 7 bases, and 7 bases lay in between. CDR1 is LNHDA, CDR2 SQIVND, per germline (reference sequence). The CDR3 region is CASSTNYGELFF. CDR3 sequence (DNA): TGTGCCAGTAGTACCAACTACGGGGAGCTGTTTTTT. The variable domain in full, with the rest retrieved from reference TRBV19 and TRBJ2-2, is DGGITQSPKYLFRKEGQNVTLSCEQNLNHDAMYWYRQDPGQGLRLIYYSQIVNDFQKGDIAEGYSVSREKKESFPLTVTSAQKNPTAFYLCASSTNYGELFFGEGSRLTVL.

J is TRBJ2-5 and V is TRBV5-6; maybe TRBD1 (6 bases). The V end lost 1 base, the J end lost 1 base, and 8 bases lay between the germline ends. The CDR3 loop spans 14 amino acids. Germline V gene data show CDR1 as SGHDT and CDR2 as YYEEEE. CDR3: CASSLRGFQETQYF. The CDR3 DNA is TGTGCCAGCAGCTTGAGGGGGTTCCAAGAGACCCAGTACTTC. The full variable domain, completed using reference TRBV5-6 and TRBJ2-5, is DAGVTQSPTHLIKTRGQQVTLRCSPKSGHDTVSWYQQALGQGPQFIFQYYEEEERQRGNFPDRFSGHQFPNYSSELNVNALLLGDSALYLCASSLRGFQETQYFGPGTRLLVL.

CDR3 sequence reads: CASSLEGVSNTQYF. The CDR3 DNA sequence: TGTGCCAGCAGTTTAGAAGGAGTTTCGAATACGCAGTATTTT. The rearrangement links TRBV27 to TRBJ2-3; D is unclear. The CDR3 loop spans 14 amino acids. Germline values: CDR1 MNHEY, CDR2 SMNVEV (reference sequence). The germline V and J ends were trimmed by 2 bases and 7 bases, with 13 bases remaining between them.

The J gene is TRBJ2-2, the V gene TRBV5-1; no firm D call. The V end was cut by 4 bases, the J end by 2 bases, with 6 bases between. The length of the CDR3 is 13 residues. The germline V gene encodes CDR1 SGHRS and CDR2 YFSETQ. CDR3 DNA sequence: TGCGCCAGCAGCAGCCTAAACACCGGGGAGCTGTTTTTT. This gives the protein CASSSLNTGELFF. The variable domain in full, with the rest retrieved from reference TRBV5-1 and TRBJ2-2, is KAGVTQTPRYLIKTRGQQVTLSCSPISGHRSVSWYQQTPGQGLQFLFEYFSETQRNKGNFPGRFSGRQFSNSRSEMNVSTLELGDSALYLCASSSLNTGELFFGEGSRLTVL.

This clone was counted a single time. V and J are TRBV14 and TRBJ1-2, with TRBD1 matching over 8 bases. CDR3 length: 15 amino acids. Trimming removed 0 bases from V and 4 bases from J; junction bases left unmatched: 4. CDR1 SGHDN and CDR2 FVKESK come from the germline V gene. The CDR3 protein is CASSQDHTGGYGYTF. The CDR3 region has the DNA TGTGCCAGCAGCCAAGATCATACAGGGGGCTATGGCTACACCTTC.

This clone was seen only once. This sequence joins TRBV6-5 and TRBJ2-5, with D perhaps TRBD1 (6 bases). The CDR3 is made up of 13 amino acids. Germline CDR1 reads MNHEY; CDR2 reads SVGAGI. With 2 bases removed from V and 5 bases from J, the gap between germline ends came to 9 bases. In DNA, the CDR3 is TGTGCCAGCAGTTACAAAGACAGGGAGACCCAGTACTTC. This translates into CASSYKDRETQYF.

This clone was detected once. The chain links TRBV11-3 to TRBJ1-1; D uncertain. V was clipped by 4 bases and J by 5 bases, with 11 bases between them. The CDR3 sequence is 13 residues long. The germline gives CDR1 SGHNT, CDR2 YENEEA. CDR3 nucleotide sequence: TGTGCCAGCAGCTCAGGACGAGGGACTGAAGCTTTCTTT. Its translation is CASSSGRGTEAFF.

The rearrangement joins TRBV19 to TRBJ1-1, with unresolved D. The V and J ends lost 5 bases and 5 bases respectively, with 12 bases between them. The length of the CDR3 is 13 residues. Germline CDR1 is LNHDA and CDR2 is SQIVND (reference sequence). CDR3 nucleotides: TGTGCCAGTAGTGGTAGGAGTCGGACTGAAGCTTTCTTT. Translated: CASSGRSRTEAFF.

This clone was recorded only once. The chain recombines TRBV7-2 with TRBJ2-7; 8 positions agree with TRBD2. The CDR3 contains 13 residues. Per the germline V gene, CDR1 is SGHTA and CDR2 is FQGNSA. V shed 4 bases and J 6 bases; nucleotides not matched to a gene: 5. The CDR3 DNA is TGTGCCAGCAGCTGGCGGGGGGCCCTCGAGCAGTACTTC. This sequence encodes CASSWRGALEQYF.

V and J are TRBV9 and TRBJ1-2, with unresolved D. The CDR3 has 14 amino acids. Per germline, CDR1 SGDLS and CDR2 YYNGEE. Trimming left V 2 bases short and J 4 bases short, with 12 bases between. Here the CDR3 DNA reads TGTGCCAGCAGCGTGTACCAAGAGCCCTATGGCTACACCTTC. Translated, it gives CASSVYQEPYGYTF.

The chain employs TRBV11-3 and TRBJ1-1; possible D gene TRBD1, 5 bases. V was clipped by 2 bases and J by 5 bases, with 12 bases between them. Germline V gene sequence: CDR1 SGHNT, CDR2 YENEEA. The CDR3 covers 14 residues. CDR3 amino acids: CASSLRGIETEAFF. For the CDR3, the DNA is TGTGCCAGCAGCTTAAGGGGAATAGAGACTGAAGCTTTCTTT.

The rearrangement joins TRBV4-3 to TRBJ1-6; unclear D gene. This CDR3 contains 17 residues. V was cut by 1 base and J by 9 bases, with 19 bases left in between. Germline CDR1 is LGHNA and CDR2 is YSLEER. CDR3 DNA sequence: TGCGCCAGCAGCCAAGTGAGTGGTCGGGGTACTCGTTCACCCCTCCACTTT. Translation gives CASSQVSGRGTRSPLHF.

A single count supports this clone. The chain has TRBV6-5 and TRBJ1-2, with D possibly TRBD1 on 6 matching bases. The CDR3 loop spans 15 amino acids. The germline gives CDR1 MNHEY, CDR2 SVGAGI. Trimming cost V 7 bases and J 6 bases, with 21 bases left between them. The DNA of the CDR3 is TGTGCCAGCACCATCAGGGGAGTAGGGTTGCATGGCTACACCTTC. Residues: CASTIRGVGLHGYTF.

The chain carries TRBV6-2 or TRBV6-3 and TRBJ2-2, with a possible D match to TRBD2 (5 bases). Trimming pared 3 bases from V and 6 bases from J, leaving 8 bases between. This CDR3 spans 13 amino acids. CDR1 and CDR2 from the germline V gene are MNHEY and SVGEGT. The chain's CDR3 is CASSYLDSGELFF. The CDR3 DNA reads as TGTGCCAGCAGTTATTTGGACTCCGGGGAGCTGTTTTTT.

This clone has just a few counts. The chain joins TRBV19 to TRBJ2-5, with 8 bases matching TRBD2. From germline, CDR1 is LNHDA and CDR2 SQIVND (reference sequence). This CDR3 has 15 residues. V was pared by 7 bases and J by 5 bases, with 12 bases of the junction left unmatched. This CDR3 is CASKARAGVVETQYF. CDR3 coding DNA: TGTGCCAGTAAGGCTCGAGCGGGGGTTGTGGAGACCCAGTACTTC.